This T cell receptor beta chain appears in the sequencing data of a study of tumor-infiltrating lymphocytes in primary liver carcinoma. For the study at large: Lesions, classed as T1-T3 N0M0, spanned about 4.2 to 10 cm across.

Concerning this clonotype itself: Its matching antigen is unknown. A much larger clonotype is one base distant, so this may be a read error.

A constant-region primer served to make TCR beta cDNA from roughly 500 ng total RNA. Investigators got TCR beta libraries out of three nested multiplex PCR rounds, done with slightly modified ARM-PCR. The study ran its first two PCR rounds for approximately 10 cycles each, using TRBV1-TRBV30 forward primers and a C-beta reverse primer. TCRdb recomputed calls from the multiplex PCR reads with MiXCR, one row per CDR3 protein. The sample has 330,000 or so distinct CDR3 sequences; almost 65% are singletons. The CDR3 is 20 amino acids. CDR1 and CDR2 from the germline V gene are SGHAT and FQNNGV. Out of unsorted whole blood came the blood RNA, and germline DNA was extracted as well. Surgery was preceded by the collection of about 4 milliliters of peripheral blood. Whole-study findings and limits: Overlap between tumor regions exceeded overlap of tumor with adjacent tissue or blood. Against blood, tumors held a significantly higher top-250-clone fraction (p = 0.039).

The V and J genes are TRBV11-2 and TRBJ2-1; 9 bases are a match to TRBD2. The clonotype originates from a man in his forties with primary liver carcinoma and hepatitis B virus infection. Specimen: peripheral blood. CDR3 in amino acids: CASRPTALGVAGVRIDEQLF. As DNA, the CDR3 is TGTGCCAGCAGGCCAACCGCCCTTGGAGTAGCGGGAGTTCGGATCGATGAGCAGCTCTTC.